This entry lists 9 T cell receptor beta chains sequenced from one sample in a study of T cell responses to AZD1222 COVID-19 vaccine. Assay used: immunoSEQ multiplex PCR; TCRdb lists only in-frame clones, some missing. The sample records over 110,000 clones, 93% being singletons. The source material was peripheral blood, sampled after recovery from COVID-19. The origin of the receptors is an adult who had recovered from COVID-19.

This chain connects TRBV7-8 to TRBJ1-2; 9 bases match TRBD1. The CDR3 is made up of 16 amino acids. J gave up 6 bases and V 5 bases, and 13 bases lay outside the gene matches. Germline loops: CDR1 SGHVS, CDR2 FQNEAQ. CDR3 protein: CASSPDLGTGRNGYTF. The CDR3 bases are TGTGCCAGCAGCCCAGATTTGGGGACAGGGCGTAATGGCTACACCTTC.

The V gene is TRBV4-1, the J gene TRBJ2-1, with 10 nucleotides matching TRBD2. The CDR3 runs to 17 residues. With 1 base clipped from V and 4 bases from J, the junction kept 7 bases outside the gene matches. Per the germline V gene, CDR1 is MGHRA and CDR2 is YSYEKL. The CDR3: CASSQASGRGVYNEQFF. The CDR3 nucleotides read TGCGCCAGCAGCCAAGCTAGCGGGAGAGGGGTGTACAATGAGCAGTTCTTC.

The chain links TRBV4-1 to TRBJ2-1; D gene ambiguous. CDR1 is MGHRA, CDR2 YSYEKL, per germline. The CDR3 sequence is 17 residues long. The V end lost 2 bases, the J end lost 3 bases, and 17 bases lay between the germline ends. CDR3 protein: CASSQMYGALGYNEQFF. CDR3 coding DNA: TGCGCCAGCAGCCAAATGTACGGCGCGTTGGGCTACAATGAGCAGTTCTTC.

The rearrangement joins TRBV19 to TRBJ2-6, with TRBD2 matching over 9 bases. This CDR3 contains 16 residues. The V segment lost 6 bases and the J segment 2 bases; nucleotides outside the gene matches: 5. Per the germline V gene, CDR1 is LNHDA and CDR2 is SQIVND (reference sequence). The DNA of the CDR3 is TGTGCCAGTAGCCCCCGCGGGGGGGCTGGGGCCAACGTCCTGACTTTC. This translates into CASSPRGGAGANVLTF.

With regard to this clone: The germline gene is not matched at one end of the junction; a read error may be the cause. This chain uses TRBV3-1 (or the pseudogene TRBV3-2) with TRBJ2-7; 7 bases match TRBD2. The germline V gene encodes CDR1 LGHDT and CDR2 YNNKEL (reference sequence). CDR3 length: 16 residues. The CDR3 region is CANSQARGSGNYGQYF. Written as DNA, the CDR3 is TGTGCCAACAGCCAAGCCCGGGGAAGCGGGAACTACGGGCAGTACTTC.

The V gene is TRBV6-1, the J gene TRBJ2-1; TRBD2 aligns across 9 bases. The CDR3 runs 15 residues. V trimming: 5 bases; J trimming: 2 bases; junction bases outside the gene matches: 4. Germline assignment: CDR1 MNHNS and CDR2 SASEGT. The CDR3 region is CASSPLAGAYNEQFF. CDR3 in DNA: TGTGCCAGCAGTCCCTTAGCGGGGGCCTACAATGAGCAGTTCTTC.

The CDR3 DNA is TGTGCCAGCTCAACCGGGACATCCCGGGACGAGCAGTACTTC. This encodes CASSTGTSRDEQYF. The gene calls are TRBV18 and TRBJ2-7, with D perhaps matching TRBD1 (6 bases). The ends were cut back, 5 bases at V and 5 bases at J, with 16 bases in the middle. Germline CDR1 and CDR2: KGHSH and LQKENI. The CDR3 runs 14 residues.

Notes on this clone: The same CDR3 is also encoded by other DNA sequences in this sample. The rearrangement uses TRBV19 and TRBJ2-3; D may match TRBD1 or TRBD2 (5 bases each). V was cut by 1 base and J by 2 bases, with 7 bases left in between. Germline values: CDR1 LNHDA, CDR2 SQIVND (reference sequence). The CDR3 runs to 14 residues. The CDR3 nucleotides are TGTGCCAGTAGTATAGGGGACGACACAGATACGCAGTATTTT. This translates into CASSIGDDTDTQYF.

The chain has TRBV19 and TRBJ2-1, with 7 positions matching TRBD2. The CDR3 contains 14 residues. The junction had 5 bases not matched to a gene; V was cut back by 0 bases and J by 9 bases. Germline V gene sequence: CDR1 LNHDA, CDR2 SQIVND (reference sequence). CDR3 amino acids: CASSIEGGPGEQFF. The CDR3 bases are TGTGCCAGTAGTATAGAGGGAGGGCCGGGTGAGCAGTTCTTC.